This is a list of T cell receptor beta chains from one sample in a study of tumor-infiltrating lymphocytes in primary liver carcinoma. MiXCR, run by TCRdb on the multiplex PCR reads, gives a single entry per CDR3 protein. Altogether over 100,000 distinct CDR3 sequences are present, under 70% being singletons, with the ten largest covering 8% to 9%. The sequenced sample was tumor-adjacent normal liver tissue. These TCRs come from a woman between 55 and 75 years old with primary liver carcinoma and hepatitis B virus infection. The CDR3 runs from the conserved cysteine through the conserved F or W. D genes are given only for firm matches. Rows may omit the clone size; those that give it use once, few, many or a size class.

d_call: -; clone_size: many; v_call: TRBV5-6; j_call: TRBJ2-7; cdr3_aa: CASSLSGNYEQYF; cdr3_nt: TGTGCCAGCAGCTTGTCGGGTAATTACGAGCAGTACTTC
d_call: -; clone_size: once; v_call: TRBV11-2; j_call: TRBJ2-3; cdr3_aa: CASSLGVVADTRYF; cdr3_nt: TGTGCCAGCAGCTTAGGGGTAGTAGCAGATACGCGATATTTT
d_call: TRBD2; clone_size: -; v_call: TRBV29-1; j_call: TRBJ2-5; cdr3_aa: CSVGGTSGSRETQYF; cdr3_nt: TGCAGCGTTGGTGGGACTAGCGGGAGTAGGGAGACCCAGTACTTC
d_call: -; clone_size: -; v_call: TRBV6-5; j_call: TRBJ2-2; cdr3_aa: CASSYGENTGKLFF; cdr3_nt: TGTGCCAGCAGTTACGGGGAGAACACCGGGAAGCTGTTTTTT
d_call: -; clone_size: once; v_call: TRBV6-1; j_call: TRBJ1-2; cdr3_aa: CASSEADSGSCDYTF; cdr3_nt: TGTGCCAGCAGTGAAGCGGACTCAGGGTCCTGTGACTACACCTTC
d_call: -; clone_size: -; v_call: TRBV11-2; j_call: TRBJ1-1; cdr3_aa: CTSTIEGNTEAFF; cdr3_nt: TGTACCAGCACCATAGAAGGGAACACTGAAGCTTTCTTT
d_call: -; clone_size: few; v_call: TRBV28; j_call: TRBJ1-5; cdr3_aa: CASRPPGVGNQPQHF; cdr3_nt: TGTGCCAGCAGGCCACCAGGGGTCGGGAATCAGCCCCAGCATTTT
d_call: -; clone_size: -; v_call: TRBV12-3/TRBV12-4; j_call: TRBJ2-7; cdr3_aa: CASSLGRQGFYKQYF; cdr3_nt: TGTGCCAGCAGTTTAGGCCGGCAGGGCTTCTACAAGCAGTACTTC
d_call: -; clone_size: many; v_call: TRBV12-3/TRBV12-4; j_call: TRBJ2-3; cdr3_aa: CASSPGGSTDTQYF; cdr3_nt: TGTGCCAGCAGTCCAGGTGGTAGCACAGATACGCAGTATTTT
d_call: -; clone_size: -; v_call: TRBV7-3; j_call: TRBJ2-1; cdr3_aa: CASSSGEGPYNEQSF; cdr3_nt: TGTGCCAGCAGCTCGGGAGAGGGTCCCTACAATGAGCAGTCCTTC
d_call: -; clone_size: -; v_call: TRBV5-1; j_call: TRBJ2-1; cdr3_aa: CASILGWESSNEQFF; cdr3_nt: TGCGCCAGCATCTTGGGGTGGGAGTCATCCAATGAGCAGTTCTTC
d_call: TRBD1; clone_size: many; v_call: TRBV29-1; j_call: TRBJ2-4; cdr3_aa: CSVWTGTQGSIQYF; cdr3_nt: TGCAGCGTCTGGACAGGGACACAGGGAAGCATTCAGTACTTC
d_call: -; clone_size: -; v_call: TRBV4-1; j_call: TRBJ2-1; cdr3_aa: CANRLTQGAGVYDEQFF; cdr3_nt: TGCGCCAACCGCCTCACACAAGGGGCTGGGGTATACGATGAGCAGTTCTTC
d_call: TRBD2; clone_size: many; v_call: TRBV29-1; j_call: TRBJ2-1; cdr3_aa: CSVVWLAGGLHYNEQFF; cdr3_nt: TGCAGCGTTGTTTGGCTAGCGGGAGGCCTCCACTACAATGAGCAGTTCTTC
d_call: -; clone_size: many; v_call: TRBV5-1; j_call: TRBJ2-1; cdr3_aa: CASSLGETYNEQFF; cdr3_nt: TGCGCCAGCAGCTTGGGCGAAACCTACAATGAGCAGTTCTTC
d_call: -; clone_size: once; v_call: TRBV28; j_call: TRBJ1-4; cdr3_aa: CASSYPWGREKLFF; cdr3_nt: TGTGCCAGCAGTTATCCATGGGGGCGGGAAAAACTGTTTTTT
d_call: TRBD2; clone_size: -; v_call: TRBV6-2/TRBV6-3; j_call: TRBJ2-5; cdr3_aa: CANSSGLAGEQETQYF; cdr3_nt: TGTGCCAACAGTAGCGGACTAGCGGGGGAACAAGAGACCCAGTACTTC
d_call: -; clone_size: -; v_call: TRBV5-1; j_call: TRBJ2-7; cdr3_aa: CASSLDHSRRDLSYEQYF; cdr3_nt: TGCGCCAGCAGCTTGGACCATTCGAGGAGGGACTTATCCTACGAGCAGTACTTC
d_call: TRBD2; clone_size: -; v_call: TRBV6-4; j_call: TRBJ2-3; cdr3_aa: CASSETSGSSTDTQYF; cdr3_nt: TGTGCCAGCAGTGAGACTAGCGGGTCTAGCACGGATACGCAGTATTTT
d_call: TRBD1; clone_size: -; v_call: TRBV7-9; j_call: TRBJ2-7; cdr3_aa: CASSFRQGQYYEAQYF; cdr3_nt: TGTGCCAGCAGCTTCAGACAGGGACAATACTACGAAGCGCAGTACTTC
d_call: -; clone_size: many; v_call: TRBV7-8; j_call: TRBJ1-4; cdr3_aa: CASSLASGGVNEKLFF; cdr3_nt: TGTGCCAGCAGCTTAGCGTCGGGGGGGGTAAATGAAAAACTGTTTTTT
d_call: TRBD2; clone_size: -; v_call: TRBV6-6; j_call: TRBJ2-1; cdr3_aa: CVSTHEGGVSSFF; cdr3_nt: TGTGTCAGCACCCACGAGGGAGGGGTGAGCAGTTTCTTC
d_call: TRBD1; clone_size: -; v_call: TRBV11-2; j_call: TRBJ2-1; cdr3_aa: CASSLRRQGRVNELLF; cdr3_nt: TGTGCCAGCAGCTTGAGGCGACAGGGTAGGGTGAATGAGCTGCTCTTC
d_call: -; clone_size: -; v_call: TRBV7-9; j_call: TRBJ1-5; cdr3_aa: CAGSLWEAGRGQPQHF; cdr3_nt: TGTGCCGGCAGCTTATGGGAGGCAGGGAGGGGTCAGCCCCAGCATTTT
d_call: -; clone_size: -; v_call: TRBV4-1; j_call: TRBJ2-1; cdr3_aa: CASSQAKGSYNEQFF; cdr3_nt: TGCGCCAGTAGCCAAGCCAAGGGCTCCTATAATGAGCAGTTCTTC
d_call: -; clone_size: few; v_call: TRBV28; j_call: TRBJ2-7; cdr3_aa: CASSSPRTDEQYF; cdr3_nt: TGTGCCAGCAGCTCCCCTAGGACCGACGAGCAGTACTTC
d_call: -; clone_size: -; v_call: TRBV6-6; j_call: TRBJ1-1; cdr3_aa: CVSCPKSYRGRNTGAFF; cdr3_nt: TGTGTCAGCTGCCCTAAAAGTTATCGGGGGCGGAACACTGGAGCTTTCTTT
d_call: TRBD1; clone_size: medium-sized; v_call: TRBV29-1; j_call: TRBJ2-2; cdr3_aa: CSVIPGQPNTGELFF; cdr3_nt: TGCAGCGTTATTCCGGGACAGCCGAACACCGGGGAGCTGTTTTTT
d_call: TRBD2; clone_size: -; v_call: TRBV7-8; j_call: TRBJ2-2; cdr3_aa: CASSPIAGTGVLFF; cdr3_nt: TGTGCTAGCAGTCCAATAGCGGGAACCGGGGTGCTGTTTTTT
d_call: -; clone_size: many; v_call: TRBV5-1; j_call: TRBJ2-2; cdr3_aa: CASSLAAFANTGELFF; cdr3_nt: TGCGCCAGCAGCTTGGCGGCTTTCGCGAACACCGGGGAGCTGTTTTTT
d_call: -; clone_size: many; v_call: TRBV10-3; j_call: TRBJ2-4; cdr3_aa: CAISDTTSEARGIQYF; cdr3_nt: TGTGCCATCAGTGATACGACTAGTGAGGCGCGCGGCATTCAGTACTTC